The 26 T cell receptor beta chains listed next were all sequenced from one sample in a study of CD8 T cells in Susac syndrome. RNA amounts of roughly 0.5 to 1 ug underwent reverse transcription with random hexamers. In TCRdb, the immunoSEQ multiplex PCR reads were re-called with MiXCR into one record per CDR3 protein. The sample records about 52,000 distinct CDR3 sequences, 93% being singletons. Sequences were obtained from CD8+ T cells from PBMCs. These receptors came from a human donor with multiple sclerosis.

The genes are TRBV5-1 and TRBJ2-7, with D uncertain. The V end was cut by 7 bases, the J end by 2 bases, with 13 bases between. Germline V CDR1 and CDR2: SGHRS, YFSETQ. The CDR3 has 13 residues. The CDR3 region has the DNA TGCGCCAGCCGCTCTGGGTTCCCCTACGAGCAGTACTTC. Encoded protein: CASRSGFPYEQYF. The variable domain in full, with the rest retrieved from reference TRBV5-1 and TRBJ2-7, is KAGVTQTPRYLIKTRGQQVTLSCSPISGHRSVSWYQQTPGQGLQFLFEYFSETQRNKGNFPGRFSGRQFSNSRSEMNVSTLELGDSALYLCASRSGFPYEQYFGPGTRLTVT.

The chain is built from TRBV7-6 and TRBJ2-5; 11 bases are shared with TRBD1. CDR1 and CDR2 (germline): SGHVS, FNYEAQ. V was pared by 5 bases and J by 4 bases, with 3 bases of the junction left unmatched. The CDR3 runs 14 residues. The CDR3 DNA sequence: TGTGCCAGCAGCACCGGGACAGGGGGAGAGACCCAGTACTTC. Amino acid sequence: CASSTGTGGETQYF.

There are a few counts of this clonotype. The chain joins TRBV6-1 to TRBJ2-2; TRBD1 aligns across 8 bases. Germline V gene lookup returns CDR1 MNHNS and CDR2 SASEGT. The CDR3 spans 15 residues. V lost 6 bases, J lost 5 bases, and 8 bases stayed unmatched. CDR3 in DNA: TGTGCCAGCAGCCGAGACAGGGGTAGTACCGGGGAGCTGTTTTTT. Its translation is CASSRDRGSTGELFF.

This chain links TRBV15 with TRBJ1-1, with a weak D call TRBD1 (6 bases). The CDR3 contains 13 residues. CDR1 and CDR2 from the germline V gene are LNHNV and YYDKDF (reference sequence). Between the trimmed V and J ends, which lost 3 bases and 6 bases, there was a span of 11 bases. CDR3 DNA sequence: TGTGCCACCAGCAGGGCCACAGGGCCTGAAGCTTTCTTT. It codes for CATSRATGPEAFF. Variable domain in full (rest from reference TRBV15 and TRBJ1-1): DAMVIQNPRYQVTQFGKPVTLSCSQTLNHNVMYWYQQKSSQAPKLLFHYYDKDFNNEADTPDNFQSRRPNTSFCFLDIRSPGLGDTAMYLCATSRATGPEAFFGQGTRLTVV.

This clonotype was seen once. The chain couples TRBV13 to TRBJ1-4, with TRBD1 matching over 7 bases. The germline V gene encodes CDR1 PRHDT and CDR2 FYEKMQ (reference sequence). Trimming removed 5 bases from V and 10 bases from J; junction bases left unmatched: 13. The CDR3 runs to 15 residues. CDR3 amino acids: CASSTRDSEKVKLFF. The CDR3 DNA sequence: TGTGCCAGCAGCACCCGGGACAGTGAGAAGGTAAAACTGTTTTTT.

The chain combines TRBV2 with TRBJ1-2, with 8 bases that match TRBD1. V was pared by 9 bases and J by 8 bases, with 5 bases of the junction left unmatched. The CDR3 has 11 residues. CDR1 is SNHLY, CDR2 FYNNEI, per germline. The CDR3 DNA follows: TGTGCCAGTCAGGGGGCTAAAGGCTACACCTTC. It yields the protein CASQGAKGYTF.

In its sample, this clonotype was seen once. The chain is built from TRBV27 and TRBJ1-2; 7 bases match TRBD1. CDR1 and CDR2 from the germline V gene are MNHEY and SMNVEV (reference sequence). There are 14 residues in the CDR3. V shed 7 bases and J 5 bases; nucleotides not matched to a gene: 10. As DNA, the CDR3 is TGTGCCAGCACCACCGCAGGGGGTTGGTATGGCTACACCTTC. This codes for CASTTAGGWYGYTF.

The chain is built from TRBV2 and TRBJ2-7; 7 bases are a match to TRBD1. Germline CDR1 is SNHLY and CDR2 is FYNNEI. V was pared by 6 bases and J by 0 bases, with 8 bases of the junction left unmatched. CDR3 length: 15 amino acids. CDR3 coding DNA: TGTGCCAGCAGACCCGGACAGGAGAGCTCCTACGAGCAGTACTTC. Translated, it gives CASRPGQESSYEQYF.

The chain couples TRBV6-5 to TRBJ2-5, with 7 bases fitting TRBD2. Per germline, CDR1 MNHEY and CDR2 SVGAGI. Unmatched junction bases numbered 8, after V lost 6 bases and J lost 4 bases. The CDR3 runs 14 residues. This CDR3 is CASSRPGGRETQYF. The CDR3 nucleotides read TGTGCCAGCAGCCGACCGGGCGGGAGAGAGACCCAGTACTTC.

The CDR3 region has the DNA TGTGCCAGTAAAGTGGGACAGGGCAATCAGCCCCAGCATTTT. This codes for CASKVGQGNQPQHF. The gene calls are TRBV19 and TRBJ1-5; 8 nucleotides match TRBD1. Germline CDR1 is LNHDA and CDR2 is SQIVND (reference sequence). V trimming: 7 bases; J trimming: 2 bases; junction bases outside the gene matches: 4. The CDR3 consists of 14 residues.

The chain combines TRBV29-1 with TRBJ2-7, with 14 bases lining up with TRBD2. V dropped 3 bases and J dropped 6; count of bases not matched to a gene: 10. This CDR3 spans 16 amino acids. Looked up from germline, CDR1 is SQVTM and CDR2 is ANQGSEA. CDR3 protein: CSVECWTSGGFAEQYF. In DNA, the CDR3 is TGCAGCGTTGAGTGCTGGACTAGCGGGGGGTTCGCCGAGCAGTACTTC.

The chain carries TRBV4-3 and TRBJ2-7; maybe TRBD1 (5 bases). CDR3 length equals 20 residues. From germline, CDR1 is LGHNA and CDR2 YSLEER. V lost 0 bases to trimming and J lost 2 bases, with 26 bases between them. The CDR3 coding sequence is TGCGCCAGCAGCCAAGAGATGGGCCTCCTCCAGGGCGAAATACCCTACGAGCAGTACTTC. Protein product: CASSQEMGLLQGEIPYEQYF.

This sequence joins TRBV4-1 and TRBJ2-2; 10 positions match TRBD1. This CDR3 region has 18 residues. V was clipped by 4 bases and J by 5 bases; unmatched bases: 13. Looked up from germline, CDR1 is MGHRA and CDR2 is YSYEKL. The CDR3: CASSLKGQGPSGTGELFF. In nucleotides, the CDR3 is TGCGCCAGCAGCCTGAAGGGACAGGGGCCTTCCGGGACCGGGGAGCTGTTTTTT.

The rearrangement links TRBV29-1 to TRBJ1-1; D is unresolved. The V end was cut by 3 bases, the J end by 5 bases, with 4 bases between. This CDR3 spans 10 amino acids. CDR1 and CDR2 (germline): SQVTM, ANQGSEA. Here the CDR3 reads CSVERTEAFF. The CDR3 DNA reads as TGCAGCGTTGAGAGAACTGAAGCTTTCTTT.

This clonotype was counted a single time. The CDR3 reads CASSFESEAFF. CDR3 in DNA: TGCGCCAGCAGCTTTGAGTCTGAAGCTTTCTTT. This chain links TRBV5-1 with TRBJ1-1; D gene unclear. This CDR3 has 11 residues. Germline lookup yields CDR1 SGHRS and CDR2 YFSETQ. V was cut by 2 bases and J by 6 bases, with 5 bases left in between.

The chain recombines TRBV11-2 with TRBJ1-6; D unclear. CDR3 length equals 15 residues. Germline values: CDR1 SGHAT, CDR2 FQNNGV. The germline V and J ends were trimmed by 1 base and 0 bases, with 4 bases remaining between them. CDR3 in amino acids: CASSLGDSYNSPLHF. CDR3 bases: TGTGCCAGCAGCTTAGGGGACTCCTATAATTCACCCCTCCACTTT.

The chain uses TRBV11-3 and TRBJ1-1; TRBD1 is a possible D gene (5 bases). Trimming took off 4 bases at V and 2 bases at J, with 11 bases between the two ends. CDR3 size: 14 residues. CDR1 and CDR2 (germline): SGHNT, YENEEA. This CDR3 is CASSSGTQNTEAFF. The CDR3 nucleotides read TGTGCCAGCAGCTCCGGGACGCAAAACACTGAAGCTTTCTTT.

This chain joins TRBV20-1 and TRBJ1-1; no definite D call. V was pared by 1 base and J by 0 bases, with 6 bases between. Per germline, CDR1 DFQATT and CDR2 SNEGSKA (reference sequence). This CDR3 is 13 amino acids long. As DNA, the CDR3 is TGCAGTGCTAGAGGTAGGATGAACACTGAAGCTTTCTTT. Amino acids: CSARGRMNTEAFF.

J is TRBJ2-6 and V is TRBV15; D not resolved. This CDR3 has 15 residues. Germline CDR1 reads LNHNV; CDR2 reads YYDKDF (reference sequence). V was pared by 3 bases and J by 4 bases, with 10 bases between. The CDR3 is CATSSDADGANVLTF. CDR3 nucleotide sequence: TGTGCCACCAGCAGCGACGCTGACGGGGCCAACGTCCTGACTTTC.

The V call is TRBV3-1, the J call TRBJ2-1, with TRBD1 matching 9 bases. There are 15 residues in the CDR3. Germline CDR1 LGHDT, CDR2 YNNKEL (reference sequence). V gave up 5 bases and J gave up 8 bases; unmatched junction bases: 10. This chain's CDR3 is CASSARTGAFDEQFF. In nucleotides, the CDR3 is TGTGCCAGCAGCGCCCGGACAGGGGCTTTCGATGAGCAGTTCTTC.

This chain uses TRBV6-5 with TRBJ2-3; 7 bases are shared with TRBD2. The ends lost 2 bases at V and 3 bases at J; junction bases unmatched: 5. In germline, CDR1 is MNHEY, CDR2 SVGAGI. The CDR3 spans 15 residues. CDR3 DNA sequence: TGTGCCAGCAGTTACCTCGGACTAGTAACAGATACGCAGTATTTT. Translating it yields CASSYLGLVTDTQYF.

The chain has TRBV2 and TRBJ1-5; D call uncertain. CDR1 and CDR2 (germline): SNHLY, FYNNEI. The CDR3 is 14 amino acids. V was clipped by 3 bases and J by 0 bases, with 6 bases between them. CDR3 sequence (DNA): TGTGCCAGCAGTGACGGAGCTAGCAATCAGCCCCAGCATTTT. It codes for CASSDGASNQPQHF.

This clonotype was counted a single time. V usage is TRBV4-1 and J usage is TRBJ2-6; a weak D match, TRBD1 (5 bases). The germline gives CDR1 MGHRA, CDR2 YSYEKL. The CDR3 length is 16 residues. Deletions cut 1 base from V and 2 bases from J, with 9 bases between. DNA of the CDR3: TGCGCCAGCAGCCAAGGAAGGGGAACTGGGGCCAACGTCCTGACTTTC. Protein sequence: CASSQGRGTGANVLTF.

The CDR3 is CASSFRDRDADTQYF. For the CDR3, the DNA is TGTGCCAGCAGCTTCCGGGACAGGGACGCAGATACGCAGTATTTT. V and J are TRBV5-5 and TRBJ2-3; 9 nucleotides agree with TRBD1. J lost 4 bases, V lost 2 bases, and 5 bases had no gene match. The CDR3 length is 15 residues. Germline lookup yields CDR1 SGHKS and CDR2 YYEKEE (reference sequence).

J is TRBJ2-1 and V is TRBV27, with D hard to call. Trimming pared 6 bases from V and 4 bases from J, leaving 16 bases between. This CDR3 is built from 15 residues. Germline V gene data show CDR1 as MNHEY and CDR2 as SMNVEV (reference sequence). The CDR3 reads CASSQGTSYYNEQFF. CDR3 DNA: TGTGCCAGCAGCCAAGGAACGAGCTATTACAATGAGCAGTTCTTC.

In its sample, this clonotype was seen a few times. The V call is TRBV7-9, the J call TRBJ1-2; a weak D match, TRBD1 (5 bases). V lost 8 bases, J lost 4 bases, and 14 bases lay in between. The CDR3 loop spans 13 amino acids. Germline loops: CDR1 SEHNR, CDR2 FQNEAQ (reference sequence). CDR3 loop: CASALWGFYGYTF. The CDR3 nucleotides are TGTGCCAGCGCTTTATGGGGGTTCTATGGCTACACCTTC.